The TCR beta chain under discussion was sequenced for a study of blood T cell repertoires in COVID-19. Overall study: T cells, B-cell-depleted T cells, or PBMCs provided the cDNA or gDNA that served as material.

The protocol was immunoSEQ multiplex PCR, while the TCRdb copy is restricted to in-frame clones and leaves out a portion. The table includes more than 60,000 clones, 88% detected once. V gave up 4 bases and J gave up 2 bases; unmatched junction bases: 5. Germline CDR1 is SQVTM and CDR2 is ANQGSEA. The CDR3 spans 13 residues. Seattle patients were enrolled during active infection and followed longitudinally. The sample comprised peripheral blood. The sequence was obtained from a woman aged 60-75 years with COVID-19, enrolled during active disease. The chain uses TRBV29-1 and TRBJ2-7, with 7 positions matching TRBD2. CDR3 nucleotide sequence: TGCAGCGTTGTAGCTAGCGGAGCCTACGAGCAGTACTTC. Protein product: CSVVASGAYEQYF.